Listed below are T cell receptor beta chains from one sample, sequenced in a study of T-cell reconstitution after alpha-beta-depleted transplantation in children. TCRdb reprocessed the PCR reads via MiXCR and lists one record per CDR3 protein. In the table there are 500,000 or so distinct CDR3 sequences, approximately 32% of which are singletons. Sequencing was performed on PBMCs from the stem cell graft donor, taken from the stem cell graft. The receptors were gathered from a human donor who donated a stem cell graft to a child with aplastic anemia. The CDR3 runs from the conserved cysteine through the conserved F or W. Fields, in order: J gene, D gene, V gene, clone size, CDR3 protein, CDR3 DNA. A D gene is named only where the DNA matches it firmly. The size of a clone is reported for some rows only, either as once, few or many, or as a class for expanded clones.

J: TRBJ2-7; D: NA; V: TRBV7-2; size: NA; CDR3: CASNNRGAGEQYF; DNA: TGTGCCAGCAACAACAGAGGGGCCGGGGAGCAGTACTTC
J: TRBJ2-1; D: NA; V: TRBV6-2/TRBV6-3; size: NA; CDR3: CASSFAEASANEQFF; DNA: TGTGCCAGCAGTTTCGCGGAGGCAAGTGCCAATGAGCAGTTCTTC
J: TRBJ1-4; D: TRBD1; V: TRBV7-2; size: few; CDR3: CASSVSGQGYEKLFF; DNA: TGTGCCAGCAGCGTATCCGGACAGGGGTATGAAAAACTGTTTTTT
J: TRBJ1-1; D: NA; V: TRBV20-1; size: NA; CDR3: CSASRPTVAFF; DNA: TGCAGTGCTAGCAGACCGACTGTAGCTTTCTTT
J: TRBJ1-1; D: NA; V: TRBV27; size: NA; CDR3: CASSKGEEAFF; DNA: TGTGCCAGCAGTAAAGGGGAGGAAGCTTTCTTT
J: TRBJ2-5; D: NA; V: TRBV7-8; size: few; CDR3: CASSWTNRETQYF; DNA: TGTGCCAGCAGCTGGACTAACAGAGAGACCCAGTACTTC
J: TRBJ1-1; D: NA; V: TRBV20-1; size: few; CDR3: CSARDFMNTEAFF; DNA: TGCAGTGCTAGAGATTTCATGAACACTGAAGCTTTCTTT
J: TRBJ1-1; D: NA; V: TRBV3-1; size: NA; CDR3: CASSQESGGAFF; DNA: TGTGCCAGCAGCCAAGAGAGCGGGGGAGCTTTCTTT
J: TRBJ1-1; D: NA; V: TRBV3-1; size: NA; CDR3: CASSPPGREGAEAFF; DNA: TGTGCCAGCAGCCCTCCCGGGAGGGAGGGCGCTGAAGCTTTCTTT
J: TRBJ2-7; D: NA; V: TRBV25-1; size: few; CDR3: CASPTSCAEGSYEQYF; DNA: TGTGCCAGCCCTACTTCGTGCGCGGAAGGCTCCTACGAGCAGTACTTC
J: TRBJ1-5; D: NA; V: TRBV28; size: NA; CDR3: CASTAQLNQPQHF; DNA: TGTGCCAGTACGGCGCAGTTGAATCAGCCCCAGCATTTT
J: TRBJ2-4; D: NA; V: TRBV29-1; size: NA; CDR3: CSASTGGLAKNIQYF; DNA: TGCAGCGCCTCCACAGGCGGGTTAGCCAAAAACATTCAGTACTTC
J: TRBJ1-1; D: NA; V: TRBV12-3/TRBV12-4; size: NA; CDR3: CASRGTTGNTEAFF; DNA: TGTGCCAGCAGAGGGACTACAGGGAACACTGAAGCTTTCTTT
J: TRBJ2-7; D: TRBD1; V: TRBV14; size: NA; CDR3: CASSHLGQRTYEQYF; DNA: TGTGCCAGCAGCCACCTGGGACAGCGGACCTACGAGCAGTACTTC
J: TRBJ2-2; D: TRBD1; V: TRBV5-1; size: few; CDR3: CASSLAGTGNTGELFF; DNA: TGCGCCAGCAGCTTGGCCGGGACAGGGAACACCGGGGAGCTGTTTTTT
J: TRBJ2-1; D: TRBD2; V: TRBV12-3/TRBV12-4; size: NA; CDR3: CASSGPLAGSYNEQFF; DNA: TGTGCCAGCAGTGGCCCTCTAGCGGGGTCCTACAATGAGCAGTTCTTC
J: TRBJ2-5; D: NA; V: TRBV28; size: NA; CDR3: CPSSFRGRETQYF; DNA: TGTCCCAGCAGTTTTCGAGGGAGGGAGACCCAGTACTTC
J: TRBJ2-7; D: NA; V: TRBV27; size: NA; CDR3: CAGAGHMTDYEQYF; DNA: TGTGCCGGAGCAGGACACATGACAGACTACGAGCAGTACTTC
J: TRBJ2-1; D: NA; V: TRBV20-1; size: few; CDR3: CSAGGSGLPIAYNEQFF; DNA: TGCAGTGCTGGAGGGTCGGGACTCCCTATCGCCTACAATGAGCAGTTCTTC
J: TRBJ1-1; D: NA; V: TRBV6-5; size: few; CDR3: CASSYEGAPNTEAFF; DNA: TGTGCCAGCAGTTACGAGGGCGCCCCGAACACTGAAGCTTTCTTT
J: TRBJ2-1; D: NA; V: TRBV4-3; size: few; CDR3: CASSQDIYARYNEQFF; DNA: TGCGCCAGCAGCCAAGATATTTACGCGCGTTACAATGAGCAGTTCTTC
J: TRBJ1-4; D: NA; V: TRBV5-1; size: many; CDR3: CASSLNLRPNEKLFF; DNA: TGCGCCAGCTCACTAAACCTTCGCCCTAATGAAAAACTGTTTTTT
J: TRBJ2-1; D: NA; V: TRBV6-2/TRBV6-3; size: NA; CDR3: CASSFQVGEQFF; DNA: TGTGCCAGCAGTTTCCAGGTCGGTGAGCAGTTCTTC
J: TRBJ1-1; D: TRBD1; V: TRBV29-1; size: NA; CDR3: CSVDNRGTGAFF; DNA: TGCAGCGTTGACAACAGGGGCACCGGAGCTTTCTTT
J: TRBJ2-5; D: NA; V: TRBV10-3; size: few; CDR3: CAISDLLSGSGETQYF; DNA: TGTGCCATCAGTGACCTATTGTCCGGGAGTGGGGAGACCCAGTACTTC
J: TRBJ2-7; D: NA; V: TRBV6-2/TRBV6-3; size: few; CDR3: CASSFTLVGPYEQYF; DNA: TGTGCCAGCAGCTTTACCCTAGTGGGACCCTACGAGCAGTACTTC
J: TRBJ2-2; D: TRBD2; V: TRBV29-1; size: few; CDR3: CSVRAGGPDTGELFF; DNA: TGCAGCGTTAGAGCGGGAGGGCCCGACACCGGGGAGCTGTTTTTT
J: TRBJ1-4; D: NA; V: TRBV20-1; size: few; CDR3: CSALRTQSEKLFF; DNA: TGCAGTGCTCTCCGGACACAGAGTGAAAAACTGTTTTTT
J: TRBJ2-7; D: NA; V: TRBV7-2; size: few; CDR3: CASSLAREQYF; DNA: TGTGCCAGCAGCTTAGCGCGCGAGCAGTACTTC
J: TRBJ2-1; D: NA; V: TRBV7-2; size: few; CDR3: CASSLGGISYNEQFF; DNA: TGTGCCAGCAGCTTAGGAGGGATTTCCTACAATGAGCAGTTCTTC
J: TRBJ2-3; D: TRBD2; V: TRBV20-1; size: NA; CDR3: CSARDRIAGGTDTQYF; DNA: TGCAGTGCTAGGGACCGGATAGCGGGGGGCACAGATACGCAGTATTTT
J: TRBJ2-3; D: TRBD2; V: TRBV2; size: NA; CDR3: CASGGRGSGSTDTQYF; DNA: TGTGCCAGCGGAGGGCGGGGGAGCGGCAGCACAGATACGCAGTATTTT
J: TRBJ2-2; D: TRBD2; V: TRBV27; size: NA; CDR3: CASIIQGGTGELFF; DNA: TGTGCCAGCATTATCCAGGGAGGGACCGGGGAGCTGTTTTTT
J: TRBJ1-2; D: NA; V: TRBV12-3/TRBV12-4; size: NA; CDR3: CASLRGSGYTF; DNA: TGTGCCAGCCTTCGGGGCTCTGGCTACACCTTC
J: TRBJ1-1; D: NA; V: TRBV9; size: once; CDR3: CASTPQVQGTEAFF; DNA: TGTGCCAGCACCCCACAGGTTCAGGGAACTGAAGCTTTCTTT
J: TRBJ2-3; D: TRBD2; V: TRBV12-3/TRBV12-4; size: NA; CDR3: CATRELLAGGDTDTQYF; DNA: TGTGCCACCAGGGAACTCCTAGCGGGAGGTGATACAGATACGCAGTATTTT
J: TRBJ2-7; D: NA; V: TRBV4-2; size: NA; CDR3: CASSQDPGARDEQYF; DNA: TGTGCCAGCAGCCAAGATCCGGGGGCGAGGGACGAGCAGTACTTC
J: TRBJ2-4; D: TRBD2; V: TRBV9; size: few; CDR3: CASSAMGGSGDIQYF; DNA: TGTGCCAGCAGCGCAATGGGCGGGAGTGGGGACATTCAGTACTTC
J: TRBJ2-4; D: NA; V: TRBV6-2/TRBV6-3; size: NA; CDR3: CASGPDPVAKNIQYF; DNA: TGTGCCAGCGGCCCGGACCCAGTAGCCAAAAACATTCAGTACTTC
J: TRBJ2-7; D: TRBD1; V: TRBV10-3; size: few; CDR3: CAISNTIGDRGYEQYF; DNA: TGTGCCATCAGCAACACAATCGGGGACAGGGGTTACGAGCAGTACTTC
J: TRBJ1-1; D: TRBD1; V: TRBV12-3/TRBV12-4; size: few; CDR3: CASSRNQGGGEAFF; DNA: TGTGCCAGCAGCCGAAACCAGGGGGGGGGTGAAGCTTTCTTT
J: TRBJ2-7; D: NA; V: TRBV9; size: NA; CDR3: CASSVGWGVSYEQYF; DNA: TGTGCCAGCAGCGTAGGATGGGGCGTCTCCTACGAGCAGTACTTC